This TCR beta chain was found in a study of CD8 T cells in ankylosing spondylitis. TCRdb re-called the 5' RACE reads through MiXCR, storing one row per CDR3 protein. The sample lists tens of thousands of distinct CDR3 sequences; around 6.5% were seen once. This clonotype occurred a few times. The CDR3 loop spans 15 amino acids. Germline values: CDR1 MNHEY, CDR2 SVGEGT. V shed 0 bases and J shed 4 bases, with 12 bases lying between them. The sample was synovial fluid, either unsorted or a sorted T cell fraction (not recorded which). The chain is built from TRBV6-2 or TRBV6-3 and TRBJ2-5; a weak D match, TRBD2 (6 bases). The sequence was collected from a male donor with ankylosing spondylitis. CDR3 in amino acids: CASSYSIGSGETQYF. The DNA of the CDR3 is TGTGCCAGCAGTTACTCAATCGGGAGTGGAGAGACCCAGTACTTC.